This paragraph reports one T cell receptor beta chain. Its antigen is unidentified. This sample was included in a study of blood T cells in healthy people across ages. Study observations and caveats: TCR beta diversity was tightly associated with the proportion of naive T cells. Long-lived donors carried more naive CD4+ cells and greater diversity than aged donors.

Peripheral blood from each donor was collected in a volume of approximately 9.5 milliliters. V shed 2 bases and J 10 bases; nucleotides not matched to a gene: 16. In germline, CDR1 is SQVTM, CDR2 ANQGSEA. There are 15 residues in the CDR3. Then a second PCR, running roughly 7 to 12 cycles, was carried out with a sample-barcoded 5' primer and a J-beta primer mix. Researchers report that a template-switch adaptor with 12 random nucleotides tagged each cDNA molecule. TCRdb fed the 5' RACE reads into MiXCR, producing one record per CDR3 protein. This table holds some 860,000 distinct CDR3 sequences, just over 55% found once.

The specimen was blood. This clonotype was obtained from a man between 35 and 55 years old in good health. V and J are TRBV29-1 and TRBJ2-7; 8 nucleotides line up with TRBD2. DNA for the CDR3: TGCAGCGTTGAACGGGCGGGAGGACCTCAAGAGGCCCAGTACTTC. Its translation is CSVERAGGPQEAQYF.